Listed here is a single TCR beta chain. This CDR3 comprises 12 residues. In germline, CDR1 is SQVTM, CDR2 ANQGSEA. These data belong to a study of CD8+ T cells in alopecia areata. Reverse transcription of extracted RNA yielded cDNA, which provided the sequencing template. This table comes from immunoSEQ multiplex PCR, and its TCRdb copy is limited to in-frame clones, with some not included. The sample consists of 200,000 to 250,000 clones, 40% to 45% of them appearing once. Treatment defined: oral pan-JAK inhibitor, 5-10 mg twice daily. The chain links TRBV29-1 to TRBJ2-7, with D perhaps matching TRBD2 (6 bases). With the DNA end fitting TRBJ2-5 better, the J assignment may be wrong. The sequenced sample was CD4+ T cells sorted from blood, obtained between weeks 36 and 40, from a patient treated with tofacitinib. The receptor's source is a human donor with alopecia areata. The CDR3 spells CSVEGGSETQYF. CDR3 nucleotide sequence: TGCAGCGTTGAGGGAGGTAGTGAGACCCAGTACTTC.